A single sample gave rise to the 5 T cell receptor beta chains below, sequenced in a study of CD8+CD57+ T cells in acquired aplastic anemia. Genomic DNA served as template for TCR beta VDJ and CDR3 profiling. Via MiXCR, TCRdb re-called the reads, giving one row per CDR3 protein. The sample has 160,000 or so distinct CDR3 sequences; 71% are singletons. All sequencing subjects had displayed CD8+CD57+ cell expansion on flow cytometry. The specimen sequenced was sorted CD4+, CD8+, or CD8+CD57+ T cells (not recorded which) from PBMCs. The receptors here all came from a human donor with aplastic anemia.

The rearrangement uses TRBV20-1 and TRBJ2-5, with 7 bases fitting TRBD1. J was trimmed by 1 base and V by 6 bases; bases with no gene match: 11. The length of the CDR3 is 15 residues. Germline V gives CDR1 DFQATT, CDR2 SNEGSKA (reference sequence). CDR3 DNA sequence: TGCAGTGCCCAAGGACAGGCAGGCCGCCAAGAGACCCAGTACTTC. Its protein product is CSAQGQAGRQETQYF.

The chain uses TRBV7-8 and TRBJ2-1, with 12 bases lining up with TRBD1. V gave up 7 bases and J gave up 0 bases; unmatched junction bases: 10. Germline-derived CDR1 and CDR2 are SGHVS and FQNEAQ. The CDR3 covers 18 residues. The CDR3 nucleotides are TGTGCCAGCATCCCCGGGACAGGGGGCACCAGCTCCTACAATGAGCAGTTCTTC. It translates to CASIPGTGGTSSYNEQFF. The full variable domain, in which reference TRBV7-8 and TRBJ2-1 provide the parts outside the CDR3, is GAGVSQSPRYKVAKRGQDVALRCDPISGHVSLFWYQQALGQGPEFLTYFQNEAQLDKSGLPSDRFFAERPEGSVSTLKIQRTQQEDSAVYLCASIPGTGGTSSYNEQFFGPGTRLTVL.

The chain recombines TRBV29-1 with TRBJ2-2; 7 nucleotides match TRBD1. Trimming took 4 bases from V and 6 from J; bases not matched to a gene: 11. The CDR3 loop spans 15 amino acids. Germline loops: CDR1 SQVTM, CDR2 ANQGSEA. CDR3 sequence: CSVAVTGTESGELFF. CDR3 bases: TGCAGCGTTGCGGTTACCGGGACAGAGTCCGGGGAGCTGTTTTTT.

This clonotype has a handful of counts. The chain carries TRBV10-2 and TRBJ1-5; D is ambiguous. With 6 bases removed from V and 0 bases from J, the gap between germline ends came to 6 bases. CDR1 is WSHSY, CDR2 SAAADI, per germline. The CDR3 covers 13 residues. The CDR3 spells CASRHNSNQPQHF. The CDR3 DNA sequence: TGCGCCAGCAGACACAATAGCAATCAGCCCCAGCATTTT.

As regards this clonotype: Mismatch with germline at one junction end may stem from a read error. This sequence joins TRBV2 and TRBJ2-3; unclear D gene. The CDR3 extends over 15 amino acids. Germline V gene lookup returns CDR1 SNHLY and CDR2 FYNNEI. This CDR3 reads CASSDHRTFTDTQYF. CDR3 bases: TGTGCTAGCAGTGATCATCGGACCTTCACAGATACGCAGTATTTT.